Following are 21 T cell receptor beta chains from one sample sequenced in a study of cytomegalovirus exposure and HLA in healthy donors. It was with 60 Vbeta and 13 Jbeta primers that the PCR ran. Profiling relied on immunoSEQ multiplex PCR, and the TCRdb table lists in-frame clones only, not all of them. Counted here are 55,000 to 90,000 clones, around 76% occurring once; the ten biggest clones make up approximately 5.8%. The source material was PBMCs. The receptors originated from a man in his fifties or sixties in good health and CMV-seronegative.

The rearrangement links TRBV27 to TRBJ2-5; TRBD2 is a possible D gene (6 bases). Looked up from germline, CDR1 is MNHEY and CDR2 is SMNVEV (reference sequence). CDR3 length: 13 residues. V gave up 2 bases and J gave up 4 bases, with 8 bases separating them. CDR3 in DNA: TGTGCCAGCAGTTTAGAGGAGGGAGAGACCCAGTACTTC. This codes for CASSLEEGETQYF.

The rearrangement uses TRBV19 and TRBJ2-6; D might be TRBD1 (6 bases). V was clipped by 7 bases and J by 0 bases, with 16 bases between them. The CDR3 is 17 residues long. Germline V gene lookup returns CDR1 LNHDA and CDR2 SQIVND (reference sequence). The CDR3 DNA is TGTGCCAGTAACCTCCAGGGGTCAGGCTCTGGGGCCAACGTCCTGACTTTC. It translates to CASNLQGSGSGANVLTF.

This chain uses TRBV11-2 with TRBJ1-2; TRBD1 matches 8 bases. This CDR3 region has 13 residues. J lost 8 bases, V lost 5 bases, and 7 bases had no gene match. Germline V gene data show CDR1 as SGHAT and CDR2 as FQNNGV. The CDR3 loop is CASSAWTGWGYTF. CDR3 nucleotides: TGTGCCAGCAGCGCCTGGACAGGGTGGGGCTACACCTTC. The full variable domain, with the rest looked up from reference TRBV11-2 and TRBJ1-2, is EAGVAQSPRYKIIEKRQSVAFWCNPISGHATLYWYQQILGQGPKLLIQFQNNGVVDDSQLPKDRFSAERLKGVDSTLKIQPAKLEDSAVYLCASSAWTGWGYTFGSGTRLTVV.

The CDR3 reads CASSFTGFGSYNEQFF. As DNA, the CDR3 is TGTGCCAGCAGTTTCACAGGGTTCGGGTCCTACAATGAGCAGTTCTTC. The chain has TRBV6-5 and TRBJ2-1; tentatively, D is TRBD1 (6 bases). Germline CDR1 and CDR2: MNHEY and SVGAGI. V was trimmed by 4 bases and J by 1 base, leaving 14 bases between them. The CDR3 totals 16 residues.

This clone was counted only a few times. The chain has TRBV5-6 and TRBJ2-1, with 7 bases identical to TRBD2. The CDR3 contains 14 residues. CDR1 and CDR2 (germline): SGHDT, YYEEEE. The V gene end was trimmed by 1 base and the J gene end by 7 bases; junction bases not matched to a gene: 5. Written as DNA, the CDR3 is TGTGCCAGCAGCTTGTGGGGCGGGGGAAATGAGCAGTTCTTC. Its protein is CASSLWGGGNEQFF.

This sequence joins TRBV5-1 and TRBJ1-4; D is uncertain. V shed 6 bases and J shed 3 bases, with 15 bases lying between them. Germline CDR1 SGHRS, CDR2 YFSETQ. The length of the CDR3 is 15 residues. CDR3 DNA: TGCGCCAGCAAGAGGGAAGGAAAACCTAATGAAAAACTGTTTTTT. Protein sequence: CASKREGKPNEKLFF.

CDR3 protein: CASSLMLAGDTQYF. The DNA of the CDR3 is TGCGCCAGCAGCTTGATGCTAGCGGGAGATACGCAGTATTTT. The J gene is TRBJ2-3, the V gene TRBV5-1; 8 positions match TRBD2. The CDR3 loop spans 14 amino acids. The trim removed 1 base at V and 5 bases at J, leaving 3 bases unmatched. The germline V gene encodes CDR1 SGHRS and CDR2 YFSETQ.

The chain carries TRBV7-9 and TRBJ2-7, with 12 bases aligning to TRBD1. Germline loops: CDR1 SEHNR, CDR2 FQNEAQ (reference sequence). The CDR3 consists of 15 residues. With 5 bases clipped from V and 6 bases from J, the junction kept 8 bases outside the gene matches. CDR3 DNA sequence: TGTGCCAGCAGCAACGTCGGGACAGGGGGCAGCGAGCAGTACTTC. This sequence encodes CASSNVGTGGSEQYF.

V usage is TRBV7-9 and J usage is TRBJ1-1, with TRBD1 as a possible D gene (6 bases). There are 14 residues in the CDR3. V was clipped by 5 bases and J by 5 bases, with 15 bases between them. Germline V lookup: CDR1 SEHNR, CDR2 FQNEAQ (reference sequence). The CDR3, as DNA: TGTGCCAGCAGCACACCACAGGGATATACTGAAGCTTTCTTT. This translates into CASSTPQGYTEAFF.

This chain links TRBV5-8 with TRBJ1-2, with D possibly being TRBD1 (6 bases). V lost 3 bases, J lost 5 bases, and 11 bases lay in between. The germline gives CDR1 SGHTS, CDR2 YDEGEE. This CDR3 has 13 residues. The CDR3 region is CASSWDTSYGYTF. The CDR3 nucleotides are TGTGCCAGCAGCTGGGACACCTCTTATGGCTACACCTTC. The full variable domain, rest sourced from reference TRBV5-8 and TRBJ1-2, is EAGVTQSPTHLIKTRGQQATLRCSPISGHTSVYWYQQALGLGLQFLLWYDEGEERNRGNFPPRFSGRQFPNYSSELNVNALELEDSALYLCASSWDTSYGYTFGSGTRLTVV.

V gene TRBV18 combines with J gene TRBJ2-5; tentative D call: TRBD1 (5 bases). Deletions cut 5 bases from V and 1 base from J, with 8 bases between. The germline gives CDR1 KGHSH, CDR2 LQKENI. The CDR3 is 13 residues long. The CDR3 nucleotides read TGTGCCAGCTCAACCGACAGCCAAGAGACCCAGTACTTC. It specifies CASSTDSQETQYF.

This chain links TRBV4-2 with TRBJ1-2; D uncertain. CDR1 is LGHNA, CDR2 YNFKEQ, per germline. The CDR3 totals 16 residues. V lost 0 bases and J lost 0, with 11 bases in between. The CDR3 coding sequence is TGTGCCAGCAGCCAAGATTTGCTATCCCCTAACTATGGCTACACCTTC. Its translation is CASSQDLLSPNYGYTF.

The chain recombines TRBV2 with TRBJ1-1; 7 nucleotides agree with TRBD1. With 8 bases clipped from V and 4 bases from J, the junction kept 10 bases outside the gene matches. The CDR3 is made up of 14 amino acids. Germline assignment: CDR1 SNHLY and CDR2 FYNNEI. CDR3 residues: CASLSIQGPTEAFF. CDR3 DNA: TGTGCCAGCTTATCAATACAGGGGCCCACTGAAGCTTTCTTT.

The chain couples TRBV25-1 to TRBJ2-1, with D perhaps TRBD2 (6 bases). Germline CDR1 and CDR2: MGHDK and SYGVNS. V gave up 3 bases and J gave up 5 bases, with 20 bases separating them. This CDR3 has 17 amino acids. CDR3 nucleotides: TGTGCCAGCAGTGACCGGAGGCTAGCGCTTCCTAACAATGAGCAGTTCTTC. Its protein is CASSDRRLALPNNEQFF.

The V call is TRBV7-8, the J call TRBJ1-5, with 8 bases identical to TRBD1. The V segment lost 1 base and the J segment 3 bases; nucleotides outside the gene matches: 2. This CDR3 is built from 15 residues. The germline V gene has CDR1 SGHVS and CDR2 FQNEAQ. DNA for the CDR3: TGTGCCAGCAGCTTAGGCCAGGGGGCCAATCAGCCCCAGCATTTT. This encodes CASSLGQGANQPQHF.

J is TRBJ1-1 and V is TRBV30; no firm D call. There are 17 residues in the CDR3. Trimming removed 3 bases at V and 0 bases at J, with 20 bases between. Germline CDR1 is GTSNPN and CDR2 is SVGIG (reference sequence). CDR3 coding DNA: TGTGCCTGGAGATCGGGGAAAACGAGGGTAGTGAACACTGAAGCTTTCTTT. Amino acids: CAWRSGKTRVVNTEAFF.

Only one count was recorded for this clone. The chain has TRBV19 and TRBJ1-5, with 8 bases identical to TRBD1. This CDR3 is 18 amino acids long. J was trimmed by 0 bases and V by 6 bases; bases with no gene match: 13. Germline loops: CDR1 LNHDA, CDR2 SQIVND (reference sequence). The CDR3 DNA is TGTGCCAGTAGAGGAGACAGGGGCGCCCTTTATAGCAATCAGCCCCAGCATTTT. Protein sequence: CASRGDRGALYSNQPQHF.

The chain carries TRBV5-1 and TRBJ2-1; TRBD2 matches 11 bases. CDR3 length: 15 residues. J was trimmed by 0 bases and V by 6 bases; bases with no gene match: 2. In germline, CDR1 is SGHRS, CDR2 YFSETQ. CDR3 nucleotides: TGCGCCAGCACTCTAGCGGGGGGCTCCTACAATGAGCAGTTCTTC. This encodes CASTLAGGSYNEQFF.

The CDR3 region is CASSITSGGFRDTQYF. The DNA for the CDR3 is TGTGCCAGTAGTATTACTAGCGGGGGGTTCAGAGATACGCAGTATTTT. The chain couples TRBV19 to TRBJ2-3; 12 bases fit TRBD2. CDR1 is LNHDA, CDR2 SQIVND, per germline (reference sequence). The CDR3 contains 16 residues. After removal of 3 bases from V and 5 bases from J, the junction contained 6 bases not matched to a gene.

The CDR3 spells CSVDWGVGTEAFF. For the CDR3, the DNA is TGCAGCGTTGACTGGGGGGTGGGGACTGAAGCTTTCTTT. This sequence joins TRBV29-1 and TRBJ1-1, with D perhaps matching TRBD1 (5 bases). CDR3 length: 13 amino acids. V was cut by 3 bases and J by 5 bases, with 13 bases left in between. The germline CDR1 and CDR2 sequences are SQVTM and ANQGSEA. Filled out from reference TRBV29-1 and TRBJ1-1, the complete variable domain reads SAVISQKPSRDICQRGTSLTIQCQVDSQVTMMFWYRQQPGQSLTLIATANQGSEATYESGFVIDKFPISRPNLTFSTLTVSNMSPEDSSIYLCSVDWGVGTEAFFGQGTRLTVV.

V and J are TRBV6-6 and TRBJ2-1, with TRBD2 matching over 8 bases. This CDR3 comprises 15 residues. Trimming removed 10 bases from V and 5 bases from J; junction bases left unmatched: 13. CDR1 and CDR2 (germline): MNHNY, SVGAGI (reference sequence). CDR3 sequence (DNA): TGTGCCACCAGACTAGCGAACCAACCCAACAATGAGCAGTTCTTC. This codes for CATRLANQPNNEQFF.